This T cell receptor (beta chain) was sequenced for a study of T cell responses to AZD1222 COVID-19 vaccine. Overall study: The analysis combined second doses at about 4 or about 12 weeks. Study-wide points: Along spike, vaccine-associated CD4 TCRs were found throughout, with dominance at 160-218 and 743-854. Clonal diversity may have been underestimated in mostly white British donors. Seropositive AZD1222 recipients at baseline numbered only six or seven.

Concerning this clone: Its target is unknown.

Method: immunoSEQ multiplex PCR; TCRdb's copy keeps in-frame clones and lacks some. The table has around 200,000 clones, roughly 93% seen once; the top ten hold more than 0.75%. The V gene end was trimmed by 3 bases and the J gene end by 3 bases; junction bases not matched to a gene: 8. The CDR3 covers 16 residues. The germline CDR1 and CDR2 sequences are SEHNR and FQNEAQ (reference sequence). The rearrangement links TRBV7-9 to TRBJ2-5; 9 bases line up with TRBD2. Sample: peripheral blood, taken on day 0 of AZD1222 vaccination. This sequence originates from an adult in good health. CDR3 DNA: TGTGCCAGCAGCTTCCCTCCGGCGGGAGGGAAAGAGACCCAGTACTTC. Protein: CASSFPPAGGKETQYF.